The next 11 T cell receptor beta chains were all read from a single sample in a study of shared clonotypes between healthy human individuals. Some clones are missing from TCRdb's copy, which holds only in-frame ones; the method was immunoSEQ multiplex PCR. The sample includes just over 2,000,000 clones, about 95% of them seen just once. Selected positively for CCR7 and CD45RO-negative, naive CD8 cells excluded terminally differentiated effector memory CD45RA+ cells. Sequencing used naive CD8+ T cells sorted from blood. These receptors were obtained from a man in his late teens or twenties in good health.

This clone appeared a single time. The gene calls are TRBV5-6 and TRBJ1-2, with TRBD1 identical over 10 bases. CDR1 SGHDT and CDR2 YYEEEE come from the germline V gene. Trimming removed 4 bases from V and 3 bases from J; junction bases left unmatched: 6. This CDR3 spans 15 amino acids. The CDR3 DNA reads as TGTGCCAGCAGCCTCCGGGACAGGGGCGACTATGGCTACACCTTC. Its translation is CASSLRDRGDYGYTF. The full variable domain, with the rest looked up from reference TRBV5-6 and TRBJ1-2, is DAGVTQSPTHLIKTRGQQVTLRCSPKSGHDTVSWYQQALGQGPQFIFQYYEEEERQRGNFPDRFSGHQFPNYSSELNVNALLLGDSALYLCASSLRDRGDYGYTFGSGTRLTVV.

V is TRBV27 and J is TRBJ1-1; D unclear. The germline V gene has CDR1 MNHEY and CDR2 SMNVEV (reference sequence). V lost 4 bases and J lost 1, with 10 bases in between. This CDR3 comprises 14 residues. CDR3 sequence reads: CASSSPITNTEAFF. CDR3 bases: TGTGCCAGCAGTTCCCCGATTACGAACACTGAAGCTTTCTTT.

The V gene is TRBV15, the J gene TRBJ2-3; 14 nucleotides match TRBD2. The CDR3 has 17 amino acids. The J segment lost 0 bases and the V segment lost 10 bases, leaving 9 bases of the junction unmatched. CDR1 and CDR2 (germline): LNHNV, YYDKDF (reference sequence). The CDR3 nucleotides read TGTGCCAGCTCAGGGACTAGCGGGGGATCTAGCACAGATACGCAGTATTTT. Translating it yields CASSGTSGGSSTDTQYF. Full variable domain (rest looked up from reference TRBV15 and TRBJ2-3): DAMVIQNPRYQVTQFGKPVTLSCSQTLNHNVMYWYQQKSSQAPKLLFHYYDKDFNNEADTPDNFQSRRPNTSFCFLDIRSPGLGDTAMYLCASSGTSGGSSTDTQYFGPGTRLTVL.

The CDR3 reads CASSREGTDTQYF. The CDR3 coding sequence is TGTGCCAGCAGCCGGGAGGGCACAGATACGCAGTATTTT. The rearrangement joins TRBV5-6 to TRBJ2-3, with 7 bases matching TRBD2. There are 13 residues in the CDR3. Germline loops: CDR1 SGHDT, CDR2 YYEEEE. With V trimmed by 4 bases and J by 1 base, 0 bases remained unmatched.

V gene TRBV9 combines with J gene TRBJ2-7, with TRBD1 as a possible D gene (5 bases). Trimming removed 4 bases from V and 2 bases from J, with 13 bases in between. CDR1 and CDR2 (germline): SGDLS, YYNGEE. The CDR3 runs to 14 residues. This chain's CDR3 is CASSPRQNTYEQYF. CDR3 coding DNA: TGTGCCAGCAGCCCACGACAGAACACCTACGAGCAGTACTTC.

This chain connects TRBV6-6 to TRBJ2-2; perhaps TRBD1 as D (8 bases). V lost 6 bases and J lost 6, with 11 bases in between. CDR3 length: 13 residues. Germline V gives CDR1 MNHNY, CDR2 SVGAGI (reference sequence). The CDR3 DNA is TGTGCCAGCAGCACAGGGGGGGCCGGGGAGCTGTTTTTT. This encodes CASSTGGAGELFF.

This chain connects TRBV5-4 to TRBJ1-6; D perhaps matches TRBD1 (5 bases). Trimming removed 0 bases at V and 7 bases at J, with 14 bases between. This CDR3 comprises 16 residues. Germline CDR1 is SGHNT and CDR2 is YYREEE (reference sequence). The CDR3 spells CASSLDRSFRNSPLHF. CDR3 nucleotides: TGTGCCAGCAGCTTGGACAGGTCCTTTCGGAATTCACCCCTCCACTTT.

V gene TRBV11-1 combines with J gene TRBJ2-2; TRBD1 is a possible D gene (6 bases). V lost 2 bases and J 2 bases, leaving 9 bases between the germline ends. This CDR3 region has 15 residues. Germline V lookup: CDR1 SGHAT, CDR2 FQDESV (reference sequence). CDR3 in DNA: TGTGCCAGCAGCTTACCCAGGGGAAACACCGGGGAGCTGTTTTTT. It specifies CASSLPRGNTGELFF.

J is TRBJ2-7 and V is TRBV6-5; D tentatively fits TRBD1 or TRBD2 (5 bases each). V was clipped by 7 bases and J by 0 bases, with 16 bases between them. CDR1 and CDR2 (germline): MNHEY, SVGAGI. This CDR3 has 15 residues. The chain's CDR3 is CASMGTAGSSYEQYF. The CDR3 nucleotides are TGTGCCAGCATGGGAACAGCAGGGAGCTCCTACGAGCAGTACTTC.

CDR3 sequence: CASSGTRETQYF. The CDR3 nucleotides read TGCGCCAGCAGTGGGACAAGGGAGACCCAGTACTTC. This sequence joins TRBV23-1 and TRBJ2-5; a possible D gene is TRBD1 (6 bases). TRBV23-1 is recorded as an ORF, its role being uncertain. V shed 5 bases and J shed 5 bases, with 9 bases lying between them. The CDR3 spans 12 residues.

The chain uses TRBV7-9 and TRBJ1-2, with D possibly being TRBD1 (5 bases). Germline V gene sequence: CDR1 SEHNR, CDR2 FQNEAQ (reference sequence). This CDR3 has 16 residues. Trimming left V 5 bases short and J 2 bases short, with 18 bases between. The CDR3 sequence: CASSPRRLQGNYGYTF. DNA of the CDR3: TGTGCCAGCAGCCCCCGTCGTCTCCAGGGAAACTATGGCTACACCTTC.